Here is one TCR beta chain with its context. The data were taken from a study of blood T cell repertoires in COVID-19. The V end was cut by 3 bases, the J end by 6 bases, with 6 bases between. The CDR3 is made up of 11 amino acids. Profiled with immunoSEQ multiplex PCR; TCRdb holds only in-frame clones, not every one. Among more than 90,000 clones, around nine tenths were seen once, and the ten largest hold about 18%. This clonotype was obtained from an older woman with COVID-19, enrolled during active disease. Sequenced: peripheral blood. The chain joins TRBV23-1 to TRBJ2-7; a possible D gene is TRBD2 (5 bases). TRBV23-1 belongs to the ORF category, with a function that is uncertain. The CDR3 DNA reads as TGCGCCAGCAGTCAGGCGGGCGAGCAGTACTTC. Amino acids: CASSQAGEQYF.